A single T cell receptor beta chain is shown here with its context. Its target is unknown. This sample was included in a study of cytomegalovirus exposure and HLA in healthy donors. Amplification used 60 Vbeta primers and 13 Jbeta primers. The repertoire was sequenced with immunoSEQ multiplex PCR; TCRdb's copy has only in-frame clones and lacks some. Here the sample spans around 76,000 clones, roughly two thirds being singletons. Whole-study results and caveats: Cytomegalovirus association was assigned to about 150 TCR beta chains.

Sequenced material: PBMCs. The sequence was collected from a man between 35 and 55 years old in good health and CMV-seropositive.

As DNA, the CDR3 is TGCGCCAGCAGTCAGAGCCGGGACACCCTCTCGCATCAGCCCCAGCATTTT. Its protein is CASSQSRDTLSHQPQHF. The V call is TRBV23-1, the J call TRBJ1-5; a possible D gene is TRBD1 (6 bases). TRBV23-1 is an open reading frame whose function is uncertain. This CDR3 region has 17 residues. V lost 3 bases and J 5 bases, leaving 20 bases between the germline ends.